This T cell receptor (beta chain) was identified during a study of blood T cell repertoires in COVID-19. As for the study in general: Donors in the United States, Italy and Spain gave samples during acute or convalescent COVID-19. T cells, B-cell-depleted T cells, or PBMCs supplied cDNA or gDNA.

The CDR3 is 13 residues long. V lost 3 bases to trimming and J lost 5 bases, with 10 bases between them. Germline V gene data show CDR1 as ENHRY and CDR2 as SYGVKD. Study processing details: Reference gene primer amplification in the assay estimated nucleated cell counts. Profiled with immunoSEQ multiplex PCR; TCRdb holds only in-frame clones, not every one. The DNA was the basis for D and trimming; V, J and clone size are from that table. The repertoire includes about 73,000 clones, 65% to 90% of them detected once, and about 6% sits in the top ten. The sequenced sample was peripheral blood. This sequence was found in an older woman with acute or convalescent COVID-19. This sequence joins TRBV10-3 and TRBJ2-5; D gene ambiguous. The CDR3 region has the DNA TGTGCCATCAGTGATTCAAGCCCGGAGACCCAGTACTTC. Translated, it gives CAISDSSPETQYF.